This TCR delta chain derives from a study of gamma-delta chains in newborns, infants, children. At the level of the study: Polyclonal expansion of innate γδ T cells after birth follows microbial exposure.

CDR3 length: 18 amino acids. Germline loops: CDR1 GEAIGNYY, CDR2 EKD. J gave up 0 bases and V 0 bases, and 10 bases lay outside the gene matches. With CATT, TCRdb re-called clones from the reads. The sample yields 8,500 to 10,000 delta-chain clones, approximately 22% seen once. Specimen: blood. This sequence was found in a child who was a newborn, infant or young child, either healthy, febrile or measles-vaccinated (not recorded which). The chain uses TRDV2 and TRDJ1; TRDD3 matches 9 bases. CDR3 loop: CACDTVQRWGMYTDKLIF. CDR3 sequence (DNA): TGTGCCTGTGACACCGTGCAACGCTGGGGGATGTACACCGATAAACTCATCTTT.